The entry below gives a single T cell receptor (beta chain) sequence along with its context. Its antigen remains unknown. Germline values: CDR1 MNHNY, CDR2 SVGAGI (reference sequence). The CDR3 is made up of 14 amino acids. V was clipped by 6 bases and J by 5 bases, with 16 bases between them. This sample stems from a study of cytomegalovirus exposure and HLA in healthy donors. Study-wide background: Unique TCRs numbering roughly 80 million, obtained from HLA-typed donors, made up an early data release.

General study results and limits: About 150 TCR beta chains were listed as cytomegalovirus-associated. Across all donors, roughly uniform sequencing depth was an assumption of the presence/absence analyses.

The primer mix had 60 Vbeta and 13 Jbeta primers. Generated by immunoSEQ multiplex PCR, the TCRdb table keeps only in-frame clones and is missing some. The sample yields 200,000 to 250,000 clones, 82% seen once. The chain combines TRBV6-6 with TRBJ2-5; D possibly corresponds to TRBD1 (7 bases). Sample: PBMCs. This clonotype was obtained from a woman aged 35 to 49 in good health and CMV-seronegative. DNA of the CDR3: TGTGCCAGCAGGCACAGGGGTGGGGGGGAGACCCAGTACTTC. It is translated as CASRHRGGGETQYF.